The 25 T cell receptor beta chains below come from one sample, sequenced in a study of shared clonotypes between healthy human individuals. Positively selected for CCR7, the CD45RO-negative cells used as naive CD8 cells excluded terminally differentiated effector memory CD45RA+ cells. The repertoire was sequenced with immunoSEQ multiplex PCR; TCRdb's copy has only in-frame clones and lacks some. The profile shows over 800,000 clones, around 93% of them singletons. Sequencing was carried out using naive CD8+ T cells sorted from blood. The receptors stem from a man aged 25 to 40 in good health.

As regards this clone: The sample carries other DNA sequences with the same CDR3. This chain connects TRBV29-1 to TRBJ2-1; 12 bases align to TRBD2. The J segment lost 0 bases and the V segment lost 6 bases, leaving 3 bases of the junction unmatched. The CDR3 has 15 residues. CDR1 is SQVTM, CDR2 ANQGSEA, per germline. The CDR3 DNA is TGCAGCGTGGAGGGACTAGCGGGCTCCTACAATGAGCAGTTCTTC. Its protein is CSVEGLAGSYNEQFF.

The rearrangement joins TRBV6-1 to TRBJ1-2, with D uncertain. The CDR3 extends over 15 amino acids. Germline V gives CDR1 MNHNS, CDR2 SASEGT. V was shortened by 10 bases and J by 3 bases, with 21 bases between the two germline ends. The CDR3 nucleotides are TGTGCCACCAAGGTCCCAGGCGAATTATACTATGGCTACACCTTC. It encodes CATKVPGELYYGYTF.

Notes on this clone: The same CDR3 can be traced to other DNA sequences in this sample. The V call is TRBV9, the J call TRBJ2-3, with 12 bases lining up with TRBD2. V lost 2 bases and J lost 4; bases outside the gene matches: 2. The CDR3 is 15 residues long. CDR1 is SGDLS and CDR2 is YYNGEE in the germline V gene. As DNA, the CDR3 is TGTGCCAGCAGCGTGGGACTAGCGGGTTCAGATACGCAGTATTTT. The encoded protein is CASSVGLAGSDTQYF. Drawing the rest from reference TRBV9 and TRBJ2-3, the complete variable domain is DSGVTQTPKHLITATGQRVTLRCSPRSGDLSVYWYQQSLDQGLQFLIQYYNGEERAKGNILERFSAQQFPDLHSELNLSSLELGDSALYFCASSVGLAGSDTQYFGPGTRLTVL.

CDR3 nucleotide sequence: TGTGCCAGCAGCACGACAGGGAGACTGAGCACCGGGGAGCTGTTTTTT. Translation: CASSTTGRLSTGELFF. The chain uses TRBV5-6 and TRBJ2-2; 7 bases agree with TRBD1. Germline V gene lookup returns CDR1 SGHDT and CDR2 YYEEEE. With V trimmed by 4 bases and J by 4 bases, 10 bases remained unmatched. This CDR3 is 16 amino acids long.

The chain is built from TRBV6-1 and TRBJ1-4, with TRBD1 identical over 8 bases. Germline values: CDR1 MNHNS, CDR2 SASEGT. Trimming cost V 2 bases and J 8 bases; bases outside gene matches: 7. The CDR3 contains 15 residues. CDR3: CASSETRTGSEKLFF. The CDR3 DNA is TGTGCCAGCAGTGAAACCCGGACAGGGAGCGAAAAACTGTTTTTT.

The count of this clone is one. The V and J genes are TRBV18 and TRBJ2-7; 8 nucleotides match TRBD2. The V gene's germline CDR1 is KGHSH and CDR2 LQKENI. Trimming at V came to 3 bases and at J to 5 bases, leaving 9 bases not matched to a gene. CDR3 size: 15 residues. As DNA, the CDR3 is TGTGCCAGCTCACCGCAGCCGGGACTAGGGGACGAGCAGTACTTC. It yields the protein CASSPQPGLGDEQYF.

Worth noting for this clone: Other DNA sequences within the sample encode an identical CDR3. The rearrangement uses TRBV30 and TRBJ1-1, with D perhaps TRBD1 (5 bases). V was cut by 1 base and J by 0 bases, with 6 bases left in between. CDR3 length equals 13 residues. Germline V lookup: CDR1 GTSNPN, CDR2 SVGIG (reference sequence). In DNA, the CDR3 is TGTGCCTGGAGTGGGGGGATGAACACTGAAGCTTTCTTT. Protein product: CAWSGGMNTEAFF.

The V gene is TRBV23-1, the J gene TRBJ1-3; 7 nucleotides match TRBD1. TRBV23-1 is an ORF; its function is uncertain. The CDR3 is made up of 14 amino acids. Trimming took 3 bases from V and 6 from J; bases not matched to a gene: 5. CDR3 nucleotides: TGCGCCAGCAGTCAGGCGGGACAGCCAAACACCATATATTTT. Amino acid sequence: CASSQAGQPNTIYF.

The CDR3 sequence: CASLDVAGAVNEQFF. The DNA for the CDR3 is TGTGCCAGCTTGGACGTAGCGGGAGCAGTCAATGAGCAGTTCTTC. The genes are TRBV28 and TRBJ2-1; TRBD2 matches 9 bases. With 8 bases clipped from V and 6 bases from J, the junction kept 11 bases outside the gene matches. Germline V CDR1 and CDR2: MDHEN, SYDVKM. This CDR3 region has 15 residues.

This sequence joins TRBV4-1 and TRBJ2-1; 10 nucleotides match TRBD2. V lost 1 base, J lost 1 base, and 7 bases stayed unmatched. This CDR3 has 18 residues. The germline CDR1 and CDR2 sequences are MGHRA and YSYEKL. CDR3 nucleotide sequence: TGCGCCAGCAGCCAAGTGCTAGCGGGAGCTTCATCCTACAATGAGCAGTTCTTC. Protein: CASSQVLAGASSYNEQFF.

The chain is built from TRBV9 and TRBJ1-2; unclear D gene. The CDR3 covers 12 residues. V lost 3 bases and J 7 bases, leaving 10 bases between the germline ends. The germline V gene has CDR1 SGDLS and CDR2 YYNGEE. CDR3 nucleotide sequence: TGTGCCAGCAGCGCCGGCTGGTTTGGCTACACCTTC. This gives the protein CASSAGWFGYTF. The full variable domain, its missing parts supplied by reference TRBV9 and TRBJ1-2, is DSGVTQTPKHLITATGQRVTLRCSPRSGDLSVYWYQQSLDQGLQFLIQYYNGEERAKGNILERFSAQQFPDLHSELNLSSLELGDSALYFCASSAGWFGYTFGSGTRLTVV.

The rearrangement uses TRBV29-1 and TRBJ2-1, with TRBD2 identical over 8 bases. V dropped 6 bases and J dropped 4; count of bases not matched to a gene: 8. The CDR3 extends over 14 amino acids. Looked up from germline, CDR1 is SQVTM and CDR2 is ANQGSEA. The CDR3 bases are TGCAGCGTCGATGGACTAGCACCGTACAATGAGCAGTTCTTC. This sequence encodes CSVDGLAPYNEQFF.

The rearrangement links TRBV7-2 to TRBJ1-5; possible D gene TRBD1, 5 bases. V lost 4 bases and J lost 1, with 11 bases in between. The CDR3 totals 15 residues. Germline lookup yields CDR1 SGHTA and CDR2 FQGNSA. The CDR3 DNA follows: TGTGCCAGCAGCTATACCCGGGACAGCAATCAGCCCCAGCATTTT. Protein: CASSYTRDSNQPQHF. The full variable domain, its missing parts supplied by reference TRBV7-2 and TRBJ1-5, is GAGVSQSPSNKVTEKGKDVELRCDPISGHTALYWYRQSLGQGLEFLIYFQGNSAPDKSGLPSDRFSAERTGGSVSTLTIQRTQQEDSAVYLCASSYTRDSNQPQHFGDGTRLSIL.

This sequence joins TRBV4-2 and TRBJ2-2, with D uncertain. There are 13 residues in the CDR3. V was pared by 3 bases and J by 0 bases, with 2 bases between. Germline V gene lookup returns CDR1 LGHNA and CDR2 YNFKEQ. CDR3 residues: CASSQSNTGELFF. CDR3 DNA: TGTGCCAGCAGCCAGTCGAACACCGGGGAGCTGTTTTTT.

The V and J genes are TRBV11-3 and TRBJ2-7; D remains unclear. V lost 5 bases and J lost 7, with 9 bases in between. CDR3 length equals 11 residues. Germline values: CDR1 SGHNT, CDR2 YENEEA. The CDR3 DNA reads as TGTGCCAGCAGCCAACGTGGTGAGCAGTACTTC. It translates to CASSQRGEQYF.

The rearrangement joins TRBV5-4 to TRBJ2-3; D may be TRBD1 (5 bases). The CDR3 spans 17 residues. Germline lookup yields CDR1 SGHNT and CDR2 YYREEE (reference sequence). Trimming stripped 0 bases from V and 0 bases from J, with 14 bases between. CDR3 sequence: CASSLAYDSHSTDTQYF. The DNA of the CDR3 is TGTGCCAGCAGCTTGGCCTACGACAGCCACAGCACAGATACGCAGTATTTT. The full variable domain, its missing parts supplied by reference TRBV5-4 and TRBJ2-3, is ETGVTQSPTHLIKTRGQQVTLRCSSQSGHNTVSWYQQALGQGPQFIFQYYREEENGRGNFPPRFSGLQFPNYSSELNVNALELDDSALYLCASSLAYDSHSTDTQYFGPGTRLTVL.

V and J are TRBV7-9 and TRBJ2-7; D may match TRBD1 or TRBD2 (5 bases each). V was trimmed by 3 bases and J by 2 bases, leaving 11 bases between them. The CDR3 runs to 14 residues. Germline assignment: CDR1 SEHNR and CDR2 FQNEAQ (reference sequence). CDR3 nucleotides: TGTGCCAGCAGCTTGTTCAGGGACCCCTACGAGCAGTACTTC. As protein: CASSLFRDPYEQYF.

The CDR3, as DNA: TGTGCCAGCAGTTCGCGACAGGAAAGGATGGATTACGAGCAGTACTTC. This encodes CASSSRQERMDYEQYF. The rearrangement links TRBV28 to TRBJ2-7, with D perhaps matching TRBD1 (6 bases). This CDR3 comprises 16 residues. The V end lost 4 bases, the J end lost 4 bases, and 20 bases lay between the germline ends. The germline V gene encodes CDR1 MDHEN and CDR2 SYDVKM.

The V call is TRBV7-9, the J call TRBJ2-1, with TRBD2 matching 11 bases. The CDR3 has 15 residues. V lost 4 bases, J lost 6 bases, and 5 bases stayed unmatched. Germline lookup yields CDR1 SEHNR and CDR2 FQNEAQ (reference sequence). Here the CDR3 DNA reads TGTGCCAGCAGCTCCATAGCGGGAGGGGCCAATGAGCAGTTCTTC. Translating it yields CASSSIAGGANEQFF.

The gene calls are TRBV11-3 and TRBJ2-3; tentative D call: TRBD2 (7 bases). Per the germline V gene, CDR1 is SGHNT and CDR2 is YENEEA. V lost 5 bases to trimming and J lost 9 bases, with 18 bases between them. The CDR3 covers 14 residues. The CDR3 bases are TGTGCCAGCAGCCCCGGGTTGGGGGGGCAAACGCAGTATTTT. Its protein product is CASSPGLGGQTQYF. The variable domain in full, completed from reference TRBV11-3 and TRBJ2-3, reads EAGVVQSPRYKIIEKKQPVAFWCNPISGHNTLYWYLQNLGQGPELLIRYENEEAVDDSQLPKDRFSAERLKGVDSTLKIQPAELGDSAVYLCASSPGLGGQTQYFGPGTRLTVL.

In regard to this clone: Other DNA sequences in the same sample also yield this CDR3. The gene calls are TRBV9 and TRBJ2-7, with 11 positions matching TRBD2. CDR3 size: 14 residues. Germline CDR1 and CDR2: SGDLS and YYNGEE. V shed 0 bases, J shed 5 bases, and the junction held 1 base outside the gene matches. CDR3 sequence (DNA): TGTGCCAGCAGCGTAGGACTAGCGGGGAACGAGCAGTACTTC. Amino acids: CASSVGLAGNEQYF.

J is TRBJ2-3 and V is TRBV5-5, with a weak D call TRBD1 (7 bases). Trimming shortened V by 0 bases and J by 1 base, and 15 bases separated the two germline ends. Per germline, CDR1 SGHKS and CDR2 YYEKEE (reference sequence). The CDR3 totals 17 residues. Here the CDR3 reads CASSLEFGGGGTDTQYF. As DNA, the CDR3 is TGTGCCAGCAGCTTGGAATTTGGAGGGGGCGGCACAGATACGCAGTATTTT.

The rearrangement links TRBV2 to TRBJ2-3, with 14 bases matching TRBD2. This CDR3 comprises 15 residues. CDR1 and CDR2 from the germline V gene are SNHLY and FYNNEI. V lost 6 bases and J lost 3; bases outside the gene matches: 2. CDR3 in DNA: TGTGCCAGCAGGGGGACTAGCGGGAGAACAGATACGCAGTATTTT. This gives the protein CASRGTSGRTDTQYF.

The chain joins TRBV29-1 to TRBJ2-3; D might be TRBD2 (5 bases). Per the germline V gene, CDR1 is SQVTM and CDR2 is ANQGSEA. V was pared by 2 bases and J by 1 base, with 10 bases between. This CDR3 has 14 amino acids. CDR3 in DNA: TGCAGCGTTGAATTCCGGGGTGGCACAGATACGCAGTATTTT. It translates to CSVEFRGGTDTQYF.

V and J are TRBV19 and TRBJ2-7; D is possibly TRBD2 (6 bases). CDR1 is LNHDA and CDR2 is SQIVND in the germline V gene (reference sequence). The CDR3 consists of 15 residues. Trimming removed 9 bases from V and 3 bases from J, with 21 bases in between. The CDR3, as DNA: TGTGCCAGGCCCCCAGATGTTAGCGGCATCTACGAGCAGTACTTC. Residues: CARPPDVSGIYEQYF.